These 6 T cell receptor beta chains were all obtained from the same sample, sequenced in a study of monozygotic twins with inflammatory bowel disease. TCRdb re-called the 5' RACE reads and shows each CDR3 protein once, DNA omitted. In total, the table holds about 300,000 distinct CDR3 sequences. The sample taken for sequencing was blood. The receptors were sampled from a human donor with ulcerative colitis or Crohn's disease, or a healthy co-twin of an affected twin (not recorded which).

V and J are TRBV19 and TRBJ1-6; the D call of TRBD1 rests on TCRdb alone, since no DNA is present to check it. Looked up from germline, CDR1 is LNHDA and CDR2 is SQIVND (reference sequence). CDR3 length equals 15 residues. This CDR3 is CASSIRDGVRSPLHF. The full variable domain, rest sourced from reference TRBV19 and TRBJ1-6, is DGGITQSPKYLFRKEGQNVTLSCEQNLNHDAMYWYRQDPGQGLRLIYYSQIVNDFQKGDIAEGYSVSREKKESFPLTVTSAQKNPTAFYLCASSIRDGVRSPLHFGNGTRLTVT.

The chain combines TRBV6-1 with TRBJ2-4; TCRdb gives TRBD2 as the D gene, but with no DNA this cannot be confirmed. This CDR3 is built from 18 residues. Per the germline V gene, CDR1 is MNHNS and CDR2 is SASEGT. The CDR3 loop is CASSEWRGTGVAKNIQYF.

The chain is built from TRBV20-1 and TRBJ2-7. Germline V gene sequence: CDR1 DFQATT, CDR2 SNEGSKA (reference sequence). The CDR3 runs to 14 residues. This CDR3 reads CSARDRLPPYEQYF.

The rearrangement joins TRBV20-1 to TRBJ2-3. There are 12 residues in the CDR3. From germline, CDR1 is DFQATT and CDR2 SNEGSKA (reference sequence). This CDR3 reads CSARTNTDTQYF.

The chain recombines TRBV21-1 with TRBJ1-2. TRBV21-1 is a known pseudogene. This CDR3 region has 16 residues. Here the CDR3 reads CASSKGGHLGYYGYTF.

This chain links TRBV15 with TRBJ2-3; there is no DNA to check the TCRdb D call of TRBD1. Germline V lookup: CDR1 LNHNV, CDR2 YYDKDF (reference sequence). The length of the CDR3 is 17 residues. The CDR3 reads CATSSYAGQGLPDTQYF.